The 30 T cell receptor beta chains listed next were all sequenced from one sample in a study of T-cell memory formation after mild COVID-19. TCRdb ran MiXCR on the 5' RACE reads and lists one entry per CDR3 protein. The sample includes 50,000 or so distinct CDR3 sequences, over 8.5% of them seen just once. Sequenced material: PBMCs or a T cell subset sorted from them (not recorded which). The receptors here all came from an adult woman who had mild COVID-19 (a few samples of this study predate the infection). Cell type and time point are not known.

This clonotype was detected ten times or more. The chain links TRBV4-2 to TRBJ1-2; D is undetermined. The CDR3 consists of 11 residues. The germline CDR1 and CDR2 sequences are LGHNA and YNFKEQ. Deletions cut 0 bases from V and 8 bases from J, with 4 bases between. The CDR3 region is CASSQEGGYTF. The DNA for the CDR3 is TGTGCCAGCAGCCAAGAAGGGGGCTACACCTTC.

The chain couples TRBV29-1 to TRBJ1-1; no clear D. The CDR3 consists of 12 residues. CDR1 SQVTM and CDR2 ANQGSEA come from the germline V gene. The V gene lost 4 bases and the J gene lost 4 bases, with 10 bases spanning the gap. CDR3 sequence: CSVVLGSTEAFF. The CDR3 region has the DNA TGCAGCGTTGTTCTGGGGAGCACTGAAGCTTTCTTT.

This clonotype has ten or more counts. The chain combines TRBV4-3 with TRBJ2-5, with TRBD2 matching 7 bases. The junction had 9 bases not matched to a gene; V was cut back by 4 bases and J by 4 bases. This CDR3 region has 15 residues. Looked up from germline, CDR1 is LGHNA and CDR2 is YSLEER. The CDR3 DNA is TGCGCCAGCAGCCCCCACCGGGGGGTTACAGAGACCCAGTACTTC. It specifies CASSPHRGVTETQYF.

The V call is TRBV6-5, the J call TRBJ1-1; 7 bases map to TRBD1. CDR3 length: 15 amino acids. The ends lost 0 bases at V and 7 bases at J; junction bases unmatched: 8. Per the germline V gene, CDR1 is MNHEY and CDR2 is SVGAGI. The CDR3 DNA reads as TGTGCCAGCAGTTACTCGAGGGGGACAGCCGATGAAGCTTTCTTT. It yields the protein CASSYSRGTADEAFF.

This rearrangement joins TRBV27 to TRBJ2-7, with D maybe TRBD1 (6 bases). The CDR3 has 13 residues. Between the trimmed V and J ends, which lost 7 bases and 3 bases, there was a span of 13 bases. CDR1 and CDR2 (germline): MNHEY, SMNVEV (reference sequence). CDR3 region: CASKDSLNYEQYF. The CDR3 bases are TGTGCCAGCAAGGACAGCCTGAACTACGAGCAGTACTTC.

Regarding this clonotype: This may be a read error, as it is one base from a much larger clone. CDR3 loop: CDSSFGLAGRDTQYF. CDR3 sequence (DNA): TGTGACAGCAGTTTCGGACTAGCGGGGAGAGATACGCAGTATTTT. The chain has TRBV6-2 or TRBV6-3 and TRBJ2-3, with 12 bases matching TRBD2. The CDR3 loop spans 15 amino acids. Germline CDR1 reads MNHEY; CDR2 reads SVGEGT.

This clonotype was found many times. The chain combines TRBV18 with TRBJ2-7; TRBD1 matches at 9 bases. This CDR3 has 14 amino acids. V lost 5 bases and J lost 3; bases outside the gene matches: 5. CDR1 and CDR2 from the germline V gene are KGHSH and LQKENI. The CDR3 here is CASSSRDRVYEQYF. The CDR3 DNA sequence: TGTGCCAGCTCATCCCGGGACAGGGTCTACGAGCAGTACTTC.

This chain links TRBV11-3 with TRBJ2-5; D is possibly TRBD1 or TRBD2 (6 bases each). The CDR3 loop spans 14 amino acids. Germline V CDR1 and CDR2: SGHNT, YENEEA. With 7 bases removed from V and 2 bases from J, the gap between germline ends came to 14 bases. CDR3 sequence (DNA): TGTGCCAGCACTGGCGGAGGGGGGCAAGAGACCCAGTACTTC. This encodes CASTGGGGQETQYF.

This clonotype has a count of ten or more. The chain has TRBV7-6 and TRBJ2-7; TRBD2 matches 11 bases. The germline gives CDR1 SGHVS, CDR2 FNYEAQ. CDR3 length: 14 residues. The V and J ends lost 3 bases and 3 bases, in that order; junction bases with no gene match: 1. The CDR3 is CASSFGLAGYEQYF. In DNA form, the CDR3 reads TGTGCCAGCAGCTTCGGACTAGCGGGCTACGAGCAGTACTTC.

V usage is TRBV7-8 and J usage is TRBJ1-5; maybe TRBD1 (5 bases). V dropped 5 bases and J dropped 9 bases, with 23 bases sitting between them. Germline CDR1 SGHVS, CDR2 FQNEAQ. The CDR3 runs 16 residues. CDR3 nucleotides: TGTGCCAGCAGCAACAGTAAAGAGGCCCGCACAGGGCCCCAGCATTTT. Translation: CASSNSKEARTGPQHF.

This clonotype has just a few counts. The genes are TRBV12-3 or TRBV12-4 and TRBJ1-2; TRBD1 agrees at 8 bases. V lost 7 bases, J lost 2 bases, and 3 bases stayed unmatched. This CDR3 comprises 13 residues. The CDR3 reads CASNQGANYGYTF. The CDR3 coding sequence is TGTGCCAGCAACCAGGGGGCGAACTATGGCTACACCTTC.

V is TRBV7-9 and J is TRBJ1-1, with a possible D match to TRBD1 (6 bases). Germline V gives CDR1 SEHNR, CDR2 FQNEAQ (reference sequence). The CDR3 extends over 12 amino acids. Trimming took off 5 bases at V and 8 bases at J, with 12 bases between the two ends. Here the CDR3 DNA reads TGTGCCAGCAGCCCCTCGACAGGCGAAGCTTTCTTT. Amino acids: CASSPSTGEAFF.

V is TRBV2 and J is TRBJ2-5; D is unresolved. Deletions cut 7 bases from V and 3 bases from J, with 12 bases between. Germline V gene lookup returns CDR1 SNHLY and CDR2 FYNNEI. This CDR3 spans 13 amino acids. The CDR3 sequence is CASTKEYKETQYF. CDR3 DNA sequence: TGTGCCAGCACTAAGGAGTACAAAGAGACCCAGTACTTC. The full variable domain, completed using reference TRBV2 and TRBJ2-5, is EPEVTQTPSHQVTQMGQEVILRCVPISNHLYFYWYRQILGQKVEFLVSFYNNEISEKSEIFDDQFSVERPDGSNFTLKIRSTKLEDSAMYFCASTKEYKETQYFGPGTRLLVL.

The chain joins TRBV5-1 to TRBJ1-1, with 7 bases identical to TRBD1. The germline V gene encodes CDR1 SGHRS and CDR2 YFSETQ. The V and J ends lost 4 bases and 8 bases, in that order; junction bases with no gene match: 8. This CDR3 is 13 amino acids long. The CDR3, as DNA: TGCGCCAGCAGCCGGGGACAGATTGAGGAAGCTTTCTTT. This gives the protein CASSRGQIEEAFF.

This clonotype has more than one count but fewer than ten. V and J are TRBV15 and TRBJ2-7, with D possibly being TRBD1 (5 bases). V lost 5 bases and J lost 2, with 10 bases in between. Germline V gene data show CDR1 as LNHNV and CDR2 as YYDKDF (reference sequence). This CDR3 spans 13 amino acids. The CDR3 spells CATSVDSPYEQYF. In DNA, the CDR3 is TGTGCCACCAGCGTAGACAGTCCCTACGAGCAGTACTTC.

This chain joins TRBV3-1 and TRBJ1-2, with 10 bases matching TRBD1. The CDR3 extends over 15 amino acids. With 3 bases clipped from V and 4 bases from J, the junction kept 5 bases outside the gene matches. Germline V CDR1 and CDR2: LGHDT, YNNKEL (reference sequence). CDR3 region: CASSHSRTGGYGYTF. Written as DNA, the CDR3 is TGTGCCAGCAGCCATTCCCGGACAGGGGGCTATGGCTACACCTTC.

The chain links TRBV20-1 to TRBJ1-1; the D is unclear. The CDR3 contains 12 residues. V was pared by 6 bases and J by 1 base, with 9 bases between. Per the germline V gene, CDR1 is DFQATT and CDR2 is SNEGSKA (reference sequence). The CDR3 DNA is TGCAGTGCGCAAAAGGCGAACACTGAAGCTTTCTTT. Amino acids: CSAQKANTEAFF.

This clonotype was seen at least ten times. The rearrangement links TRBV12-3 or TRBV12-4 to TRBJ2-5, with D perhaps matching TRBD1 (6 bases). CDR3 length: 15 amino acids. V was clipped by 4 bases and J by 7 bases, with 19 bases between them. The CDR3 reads CASSSQNRVRGTQYF. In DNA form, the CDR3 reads TGTGCCAGCAGTTCTCAGAACAGGGTCCGCGGGACCCAGTACTTC.

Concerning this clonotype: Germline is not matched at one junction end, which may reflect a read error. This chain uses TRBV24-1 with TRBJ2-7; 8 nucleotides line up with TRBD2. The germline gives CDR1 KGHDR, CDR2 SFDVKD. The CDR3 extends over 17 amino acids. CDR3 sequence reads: CATSESTGGPRGYEQYF. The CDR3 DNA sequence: TGTGCGACCAGTGAATCGACGGGAGGGCCAAGGGGATACGAGCAGTACTTC.

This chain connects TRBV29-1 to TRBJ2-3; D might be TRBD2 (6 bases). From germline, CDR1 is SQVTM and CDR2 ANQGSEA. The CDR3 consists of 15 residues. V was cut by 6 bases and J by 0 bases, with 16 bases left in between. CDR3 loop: CSVGTPRMSTDTQYF. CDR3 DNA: TGCAGCGTCGGGACTCCTAGAATGAGCACAGATACGCAGTATTTT.

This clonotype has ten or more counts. The CDR3 sequence: CAWEPGLAASSYEQYF. The CDR3 coding sequence is TGTGCCTGGGAACCGGGACTAGCGGCAAGCTCCTACGAGCAGTACTTC. V and J are TRBV30 and TRBJ2-7; 11 bases match TRBD2. CDR1 and CDR2 from the germline V gene are GTSNPN and SVGIG (reference sequence). V gave up 5 bases and J gave up 0 bases; unmatched junction bases: 9. The CDR3 totals 16 residues.

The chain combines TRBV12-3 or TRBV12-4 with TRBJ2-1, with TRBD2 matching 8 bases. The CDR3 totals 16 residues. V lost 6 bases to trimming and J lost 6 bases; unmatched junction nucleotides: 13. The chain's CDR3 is CASRRTSGSRPNEQFF. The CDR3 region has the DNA TGTGCCAGCAGGAGGACGAGCGGGAGTCGCCCCAATGAGCAGTTCTTC.

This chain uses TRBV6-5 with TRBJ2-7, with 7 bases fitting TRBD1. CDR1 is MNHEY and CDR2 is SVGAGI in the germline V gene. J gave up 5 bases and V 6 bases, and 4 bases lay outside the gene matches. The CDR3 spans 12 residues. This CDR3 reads CASRRTGNEQYF. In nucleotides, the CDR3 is TGTGCCAGCAGAAGGACAGGTAACGAGCAGTACTTC.

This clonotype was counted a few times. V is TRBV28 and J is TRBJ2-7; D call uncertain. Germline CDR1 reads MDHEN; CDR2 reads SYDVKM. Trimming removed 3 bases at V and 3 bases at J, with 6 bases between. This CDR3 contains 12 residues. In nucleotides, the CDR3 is TGTGCCAGCAGTTTTTCGAGCTACGAGCAGTACTTC. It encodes CASSFSSYEQYF. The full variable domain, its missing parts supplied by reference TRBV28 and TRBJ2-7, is DVKVTQSSRYLVKRTGEKVFLECVQDMDHENMFWYRQDPGLGLRLIYFSYDVKMKEKGDIPEGYSVSREKKERFSLILESASTNQTSMYLCASSFSSYEQYFGPGTRLTVT.

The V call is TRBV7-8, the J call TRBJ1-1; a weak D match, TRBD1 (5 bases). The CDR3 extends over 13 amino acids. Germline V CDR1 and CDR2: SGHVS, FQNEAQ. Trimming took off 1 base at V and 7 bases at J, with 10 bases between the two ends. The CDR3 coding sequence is TGTGCCAGCAGCTTAGGGCAGGGTGGTGAAGCTTTCTTT. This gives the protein CASSLGQGGEAFF.

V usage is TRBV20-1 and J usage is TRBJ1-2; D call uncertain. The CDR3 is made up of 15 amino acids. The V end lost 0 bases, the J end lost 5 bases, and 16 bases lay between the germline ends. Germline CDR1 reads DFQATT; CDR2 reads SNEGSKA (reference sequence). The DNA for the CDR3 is TGCAGTGCTAGAGATCCCGAAGGGTGGGAATATGGCTACACCTTC. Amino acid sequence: CSARDPEGWEYGYTF.

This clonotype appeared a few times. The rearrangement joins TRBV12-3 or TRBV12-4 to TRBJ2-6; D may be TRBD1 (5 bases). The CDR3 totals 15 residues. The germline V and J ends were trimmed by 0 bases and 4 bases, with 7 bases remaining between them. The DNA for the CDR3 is TGTGCCAGCAGTTTAGCAGGGGCCGGGGCCAACGTCCTGACTTTC. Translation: CASSLAGAGANVLTF.

In DNA form, the CDR3 reads TGCAGCGTGATGCGGGGGCCCCAAGAGACCCAGTACTTC. Residues: CSVMRGPQETQYF. The rearrangement links TRBV29-1 to TRBJ2-5; TRBD2 is a possible D gene (7 bases). The germline V gene encodes CDR1 SQVTM and CDR2 ANQGSEA. CDR3 size: 13 residues. The germline V and J ends were trimmed by 6 bases and 1 base, with 12 bases remaining between them.

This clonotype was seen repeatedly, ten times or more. CDR3 coding DNA: TGTGCCAGCAAGACGGATGGACAGGGGGGCGAAAAACTGTTTTTT. Translating gives CASKTDGQGGEKLFF. J is TRBJ1-4 and V is TRBV6-5, with 10 bases fitting TRBD1. In germline, CDR1 is MNHEY, CDR2 SVGAGI. Germline trimming cut 7 bases from V and 8 bases from J; bases unmatched to any gene: 10. There are 15 residues in the CDR3.

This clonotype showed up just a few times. The CDR3 region is CASSLRGLGAYEQYF. The CDR3, as DNA: TGTGCCAGCAGCTTGAGAGGGCTGGGGGCCTACGAGCAGTACTTC. The chain has TRBV5-6 and TRBJ2-7; D tentatively fits TRBD1 or TRBD2 (5 bases each). The CDR3 length is 15 residues. Trimming cost V 1 base and J 2 bases, with 13 bases left between them. CDR1 and CDR2 (germline): SGHDT, YYEEEE.